Each of the 22 T cell receptor beta chains below was sequenced from the same sample in a study of blood T cell repertoires in COVID-19 (dated by TCRdb to the early 2020s). To prepare the library, the immunoSEQ multiplex PCR assay was applied. TCRdb carries this immuneACCESS record with in-frame sequences only. Its versions omit some clonotypes, under half of them owing to an unresolved V gene in the studies checked, with the rest unexplained. This sample has 50,000 to 75,000 clones in its table, and roughly 90% of those were observed once. Approximately 1.5% of the sample belongs to the ten largest clones. Material for sequencing was peripheral blood. The receptor source for this set is a man in his 60s with acute or convalescent COVID-19.

The chain links TRBV19 to TRBJ1-6, with TRBD1 as a possible D gene (5 bases). The CDR3 covers 13 residues. Germline loops: CDR1 LNHDA, CDR2 SQIVND (reference sequence). Trimming took 5 bases from V and 10 from J, leaving 12 bases between them. The CDR3 loop is CASSLDSESPLHF. In DNA, the CDR3 is TGTGCCAGTAGTCTTGACAGTGAATCACCCCTCCACTTT.

The chain uses TRBV30 and TRBJ1-3; 9 bases are shared with TRBD1. Unmatched junction bases numbered 10, after V lost 8 bases and J lost 2 bases. CDR1 and CDR2 from the germline V gene are GTSNPN and SVGIG (reference sequence). The CDR3 has 15 residues. The DNA of the CDR3 is TGTGCCCAAAACTGGGACAGGGATCCTGGAAACACCATATATTTT. Translating gives CAQNWDRDPGNTIYF.

V gene TRBV7-8 combines with J gene TRBJ1-1, with no clear D. CDR3 length: 14 amino acids. Trimming cost V 5 bases and J 4 bases, with 14 bases left between them. Per germline, CDR1 SGHVS and CDR2 FQNEAQ. CDR3 DNA sequence: TGTGCCAGCAGCCGAGAGGTAGGAGTCACTGAAGCTTTCTTT. Translation: CASSREVGVTEAFF.

This chain's CDR3 is CASSIAGHNEKLFF. CDR3 DNA: TGTGCCAGTAGTATTGCGGGCCATAATGAAAAACTGTTTTTT. The chain carries TRBV19 and TRBJ1-4; D uncertain. Germline V CDR1 and CDR2: LNHDA, SQIVND (reference sequence). The CDR3 has 14 residues. V was clipped by 3 bases and J by 4 bases, with 9 bases between them.

The chain couples TRBV6-1 to TRBJ2-2; D is uncertain. The germline CDR1 and CDR2 sequences are MNHNS and SASEGT. V was shortened by 3 bases and J by 2 bases, with 7 bases between the two germline ends. The length of the CDR3 is 14 residues. CDR3 sequence: CASSDPLNTGELFF. The CDR3 nucleotides are TGTGCCAGCAGTGATCCTTTAAACACCGGGGAGCTGTTTTTT.

This clone appeared a few times. V and J are TRBV6-6 and TRBJ2-7, with D perhaps matching TRBD1 (6 bases). In germline, CDR1 is MNHNY, CDR2 SVGAGI (reference sequence). V was trimmed by 5 bases and J by 3 bases, leaving 17 bases between them. CDR3 size: 15 residues. CDR3 in DNA: TGTGCCAGCAGTCGATCCGTACAGGGTAGCTACGAGCAGTACTTC. Translation gives CASSRSVQGSYEQYF.

This sequence joins TRBV6-2 or TRBV6-3 and TRBJ2-7; possibly TRBD2 for D (5 bases). The germline gives CDR1 MNHEY, CDR2 SVGEGT. V was shortened by 0 bases and J by 1 base, with 10 bases between the two germline ends. This CDR3 has 15 amino acids. The DNA of the CDR3 is TGTGCCAGCAGTTACTCGAACGCGGGTTCCTACGAGCAGTACTTC. Its translation: CASSYSNAGSYEQYF.

This clone was recorded once. V and J are TRBV6-6 and TRBJ1-1, with a possible D match to TRBD1 (6 bases). The CDR3 has 15 residues. Germline V lookup: CDR1 MNHNY, CDR2 SVGAGI (reference sequence). V lost 2 bases and J lost 4, with 14 bases in between. CDR3 DNA sequence: TGTGCCAGCAGTTACCCTCCGGGAGGGGGCACTGAAGCTTTCTTT. Amino acid sequence: CASSYPPGGGTEAFF.

This rearrangement joins TRBV9 to TRBJ2-2; D perhaps matches TRBD2 (5 bases). This CDR3 has 13 residues. In germline, CDR1 is SGDLS, CDR2 YYNGEE. Deletions cut 4 bases from V and 7 bases from J, with 11 bases between. CDR3 residues: CASSTGFLGELFF. The CDR3 region has the DNA TGTGCCAGCAGCACGGGGTTCCTCGGGGAGCTGTTTTTT.

This chain links TRBV14 with TRBJ1-6; 7 bases line up with TRBD1. Trimming took 4 bases from V and 7 from J; bases not matched to a gene: 10. The CDR3 runs to 16 residues. CDR1 and CDR2 from the germline V gene are SGHDN and FVKESK. CDR3 sequence: CASSRSGTVKNSPLHF. Here the CDR3 DNA reads TGTGCCAGCAGCCGATCCGGGACAGTTAAAAATTCACCCCTCCACTTT.

CDR3 DNA sequence: TGCAGCGGGGGACTAGCGGGGGGCGGAGAGACCCAGTACTTC. Protein product: CSGGLAGGGETQYF. The J gene is TRBJ2-5, the V gene TRBV29-1; 15 nucleotides agree with TRBD2. The V gene's germline CDR1 is SQVTM and CDR2 ANQGSEA. This CDR3 region has 14 residues. Germline trimming cut 7 bases from V and 4 bases from J; bases unmatched to any gene: 4. Full variable domain (outside the CDR3, taken from reference TRBV29-1 and TRBJ2-5): SAVISQKPSRDICQRGTSLTIQCQVDSQVTMMFWYRQQPGQSLTLIATANQGSEATYESGFVIDKFPISRPNLTFSTLTVSNMSPEDSSIYLCSGGLAGGGETQYFGPGTRLLVL.

The DNA of the CDR3 is TGTGCCAGCACAATCCAACAAAATTCACCCCTCCACTTT. Its protein is CASTIQQNSPLHF. The V gene is TRBV6-5, the J gene TRBJ1-6; D remains ambiguous. Germline CDR1 reads MNHEY; CDR2 reads SVGAGI. V shed 7 bases and J shed 7 bases, with 11 bases lying between them. The CDR3 spans 13 residues.

The gene calls are TRBV19 and TRBJ2-7; no reliable D call. CDR3 length equals 13 residues. The germline gives CDR1 LNHDA, CDR2 SQIVND (reference sequence). Deletions cut 1 base from V and 1 base from J, with 5 bases between. The DNA for the CDR3 is TGTGCCAGTAGTATAGGCAGTTCCTACGAGCAGTACTTC. The encoded protein is CASSIGSSYEQYF.

J is TRBJ2-5 and V is TRBV19; possible D gene TRBD1, 6 bases. The V end was cut by 3 bases, the J end by 2 bases, with 16 bases between. The CDR3 runs 16 residues. Germline CDR1 is LNHDA and CDR2 is SQIVND (reference sequence). CDR3: CASSISSAGAQETQYF. The CDR3, as DNA: TGTGCCAGTAGTATTTCCTCTGCAGGGGCACAAGAGACCCAGTACTTC.

This clone occurred once. CDR3 nucleotide sequence: TGTGCCAGCAGCCCGACAGGGCACGGGGGTTTGGAGGAGCAGTACTTC. Residues: CASSPTGHGGLEEQYF. The rearrangement joins TRBV5-6 to TRBJ2-7; perhaps TRBD1 as D (7 bases). Germline V gene data show CDR1 as SGHDT and CDR2 as YYEEEE. Deletions cut 4 bases from V and 7 bases from J, with 24 bases between. CDR3 length: 16 amino acids.

This clone was recorded once. CDR3 DNA sequence: TGTGCCAGCAGTGGGGACAGGGGAAACATTCAGTACTTC. Amino acid sequence: CASSGDRGNIQYF. The V and J genes are TRBV6-4 and TRBJ2-4; TRBD1 aligns across 10 bases. Losses at the gene ends were 4 bases for V and 6 bases for J; bases not matched to a gene: 0. The CDR3 spans 13 residues. Germline V gene sequence: CDR1 MRHNA, CDR2 SNTAGT.

Only one count was recorded for this clone. The chain links TRBV7-9 to TRBJ1-4; D perhaps matches TRBD1 (5 bases). V was pared by 6 bases and J by 8 bases, with 13 bases between. This CDR3 region has 13 residues. The germline V gene encodes CDR1 SEHNR and CDR2 FQNEAQ (reference sequence). CDR3 amino acids: CASRSPAGEKLFF. For the CDR3, the DNA is TGTGCCAGCAGATCCCCGGCAGGGGAAAAACTGTTTTTT.

CDR3 DNA sequence: TGTGCCAGTATTGGGGGCAGTAACTATGGCTACACCTTC. Translated: CASIGGSNYGYTF. The J gene is TRBJ1-2, the V gene TRBV19; possible D gene TRBD1, 6 bases. Between the trimmed V and J ends, which lost 7 bases and 1 base, there was a span of 10 bases. This CDR3 spans 13 amino acids. Looked up from germline, CDR1 is LNHDA and CDR2 is SQIVND (reference sequence).

V is TRBV27 and J is TRBJ2-1, with D tentatively TRBD1 (6 bases). Germline loops: CDR1 MNHEY, CDR2 SMNVEV (reference sequence). Between the trimmed V and J ends, which lost 8 bases and 6 bases, there was a span of 17 bases. The CDR3 extends over 14 amino acids. The CDR3 DNA is TGTGCCAGCCGTCGAAGGGGGTCTGGCAATGAGCAGTTCTTC. This encodes CASRRRGSGNEQFF.

The chain joins TRBV27 to TRBJ2-7; TRBD2 matches 7 bases. J lost 0 bases, V lost 2 bases, and 4 bases had no gene match. Germline assignment: CDR1 MNHEY and CDR2 SMNVEV (reference sequence). This CDR3 spans 15 amino acids. CDR3 DNA: TGTGCCAGCAGTTTAGTTCCGGGGGGCTCCTACGAGCAGTACTTC. Its protein product is CASSLVPGGSYEQYF.

The gene calls are TRBV4-1 and TRBJ1-1; 8 bases align to TRBD1. V shed 2 bases, J shed 4 bases, and the junction held 6 bases outside the gene matches. Germline CDR1 MGHRA, CDR2 YSYEKL. CDR3 size: 15 residues. This CDR3 is CASSQPRTGPTEAFF. CDR3 sequence (DNA): TGCGCCAGCAGCCAACCTAGGACAGGGCCCACTGAAGCTTTCTTT.

The rearrangement links TRBV19 to TRBJ2-2; D not certain. Trimming stripped 7 bases from V and 8 bases from J, with 17 bases between. CDR1 LNHDA and CDR2 SQIVND come from the germline V gene (reference sequence). The CDR3 has 14 amino acids. The CDR3 region is CASILGGGRGELFF. Written as DNA, the CDR3 is TGTGCCAGTATCCTAGGCGGCGGTCGAGGGGAGCTGTTTTTT.